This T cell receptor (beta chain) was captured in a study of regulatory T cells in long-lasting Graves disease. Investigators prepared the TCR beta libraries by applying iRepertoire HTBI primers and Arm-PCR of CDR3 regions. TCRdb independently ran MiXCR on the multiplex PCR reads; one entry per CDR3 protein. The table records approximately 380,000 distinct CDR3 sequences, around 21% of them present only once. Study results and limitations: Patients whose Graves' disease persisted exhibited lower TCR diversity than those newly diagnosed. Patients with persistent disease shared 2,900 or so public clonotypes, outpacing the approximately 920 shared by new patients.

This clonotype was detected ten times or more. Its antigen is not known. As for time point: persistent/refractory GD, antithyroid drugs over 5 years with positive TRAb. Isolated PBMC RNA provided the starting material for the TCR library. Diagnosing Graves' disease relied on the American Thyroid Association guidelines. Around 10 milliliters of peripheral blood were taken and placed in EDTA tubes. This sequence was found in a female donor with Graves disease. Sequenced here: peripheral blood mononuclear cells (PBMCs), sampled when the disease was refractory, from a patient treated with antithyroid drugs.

CDR3 coding DNA: TGTGCCAGCAGCTTATTGGGGACGCTGCAGAAAGAGACCCAGTACTTC. Translation gives CASSLLGTLQKETQYF. The chain is built from TRBV7-2 and TRBJ2-5, with D perhaps assigned TRBD1 or TRBD2 (5 bases each). Trimming cost V 2 bases and J 3 bases, with 16 bases left between them. The CDR3 runs to 16 residues. Germline-derived CDR1 and CDR2 are SGHTA and FQGNSA.